The next 6 T cell receptor beta chains were all read from a single sample in a study of CD4 T cells in relation to SARS-CoV-2 and coronaviruses. The unexposed donors gave CD4+ T cells in 2011-2018, prior to COVID-19. Here immunoSEQ multiplex PCR was the method, and the copy in TCRdb shows in-frame clones only, minus some. This sample has more than 50,000 clones; about nine tenths occur once, and the top ten carry 1.1% to 1.5%. The sample consisted of memory CD4+ T cells from PBMCs. The receptor source for this set is a human donor in good health.

This clone has a handful of counts. CDR3 coding DNA: TGTGCCAGTAGTATAGAGGCGGGGCTCCTAGGAGGAGAGCAGTTCTTC. Its translation is CASSIEAGLLGGEQFF. J is TRBJ2-1 and V is TRBV19; weak D call: TRBD2 (6 bases). Germline-derived CDR1 and CDR2 are LNHDA and SQIVND (reference sequence). CDR3 size: 16 residues. V was trimmed by 0 bases and J by 10 bases, leaving 19 bases between them.

V gene TRBV25-1 combines with J gene TRBJ2-3, with TRBD2 matching over 7 bases. This CDR3 is 16 amino acids long. Looked up from germline, CDR1 is MGHDK and CDR2 is SYGVNS. The V and J ends lost 1 base and 1 base, in that order; junction bases with no gene match: 5. In DNA, the CDR3 is TGTGCCAGCAGTGAATTAAGTGGGAGGGGCACAGATACGCAGTATTTT. Translation: CASSELSGRGTDTQYF.

The rearrangement joins TRBV5-6 to TRBJ2-3, with 11 bases matching TRBD1. This CDR3 region has 16 residues. With 3 bases clipped from V and 4 bases from J, the junction kept 7 bases outside the gene matches. Germline lookup yields CDR1 SGHDT and CDR2 YYEEEE. The CDR3 loop reads CASSWGTGGKADTQYF. CDR3 bases: TGTGCCAGCAGCTGGGGGACAGGGGGTAAGGCAGATACGCAGTATTTT.

The chain combines TRBV18 with TRBJ2-5, with D possibly matching TRBD1 (6 bases). Germline V gene sequence: CDR1 KGHSH, CDR2 LQKENI. The CDR3 sequence is 14 residues long. V was clipped by 3 bases and J by 4 bases, with 12 bases between them. Written as DNA, the CDR3 is TGTGCCAGCTCACCCCCCCAGGGGAGAGAGACCCAGTACTTC. It is translated as CASSPPQGRETQYF. The full variable domain, rest sourced from reference TRBV18 and TRBJ2-5, is NAGVMQNPRHLVRRRGQEARLRCSPMKGHSHVYWYRQLPEEGLKFMVYLQKENIIDESGMPKERFSAEFPKEGPSILRIQQVVRGDSAAYFCASSPPQGRETQYFGPGTRLLVL.

The chain has TRBV5-1 and TRBJ2-7, with D tentatively TRBD2 (6 bases). V was clipped by 0 bases and J by 2 bases, with 9 bases between them. CDR1 is SGHRS, CDR2 YFSETQ, per germline. This CDR3 region has 14 residues. CDR3: CASSLGGVTYEQYF. DNA for the CDR3: TGCGCCAGCAGCTTGGGGGGGGTCACCTACGAGCAGTACTTC.

The V gene is TRBV3-1 (or the pseudogene TRBV3-2), the J gene TRBJ2-7, with D possibly being TRBD2 (5 bases). Looked up from germline, CDR1 is LGHDT and CDR2 is YNNKEL (reference sequence). The CDR3 consists of 14 residues. Trimming took 4 bases from V and 2 from J, leaving 12 bases between them. The CDR3 nucleotides read TGTGCCAGCAGCCCCAGTAGCGTAGCCTACGAGCAGTACTTC. It codes for CASSPSSVAYEQYF.